The rows below give T cell receptor beta chains drawn from one sample of a study of cytomegalovirus exposure and HLA in healthy donors. TCRdb's table, derived via immunoSEQ multiplex PCR, lists solely in-frame clones and lacks some. This sample carries some 120,000 clones, about 80% of them seen once, and the ten largest clones take more than 2%. Sequencing was done on a sample of PBMCs. The receptors stem from a human donor in good health. The CDR3 runs from the conserved cysteine through the conserved F or W. The order of the fields is J gene, V gene, CDR3 protein.

j_call: TRBJ2-2
v_call: TRBV11-3
cdr3_aa: CASSFDGGQNTGELFF

j_call: TRBJ1-1
v_call: TRBV5-8
cdr3_aa: CASSLLQGGTEAFF

j_call: TRBJ2-3
v_call: TRBV5-3
cdr3_aa: CARSPRQAEDTQYF

j_call: TRBJ2-1
v_call: TRBV28
cdr3_aa: CASSSAGEGYNEQFF

j_call: TRBJ2-2
v_call: TRBV12-2
cdr3_aa: CASRLERDREMNTGELFF

j_call: TRBJ2-7
v_call: TRBV11-2
cdr3_aa: CASSSTLTSGAYEQYF

j_call: TRBJ2-7
v_call: TRBV29-1
cdr3_aa: CSVGQSYEQYF

j_call: TRBJ2-1
v_call: TRBV6-5
cdr3_aa: CASRTVVGGPAQFF

j_call: TRBJ2-1
v_call: TRBV11-2
cdr3_aa: CASSLDGGGALEQFF

j_call: TRBJ1-1
v_call: TRBV12-5
cdr3_aa: CASGRPPGQAPSMNTEAFF

j_call: TRBJ2-5
v_call: TRBV5-6
cdr3_aa: CASSSIRETQYF

j_call: TRBJ2-1
v_call: TRBV19
cdr3_aa: CASSLLTGDNEQFF

j_call: TRBJ1-4
v_call: TRBV10-2
cdr3_aa: CASTEGGIGIEKLFF

j_call: TRBJ2-2
v_call: TRBV7-9
cdr3_aa: CASSRTSGRTGELFF

j_call: TRBJ1-2
v_call: TRBV4-1
cdr3_aa: CASSQDPDSRYGYTF

j_call: TRBJ1-2
v_call: TRBV28
cdr3_aa: CASTIGSGNYGYTF

j_call: TRBJ1-4
v_call: TRBV5-1
cdr3_aa: CASSLGGGVANEKLFF

j_call: TRBJ2-7
v_call: TRBV15
cdr3_aa: CATSSSGQADYEQYF

j_call: TRBJ1-2
v_call: TRBV29-1
cdr3_aa: CSATGGSGYTF

j_call: TRBJ1-2
v_call: TRBV7-2
cdr3_aa: CASSLKQGRNYGYTF

j_call: TRBJ2-1
v_call: TRBV29-1
cdr3_aa: CSVDHRLGGHEQFF

j_call: TRBJ2-7
v_call: TRBV7-9
cdr3_aa: CASSSGLAGPYEQYF

j_call: TRBJ1-5
v_call: TRBV5-1
cdr3_aa: CASSAGQGSEQPQHF

j_call: TRBJ2-7
v_call: TRBV19
cdr3_aa: CASAYGRGPSGTGSTYEQYF

j_call: TRBJ1-1
v_call: TRBV6-1
cdr3_aa: CASSERRDREAFF

j_call: TRBJ2-6
v_call: TRBV6-1
cdr3_aa: CASGRAVSGANVLTF

j_call: TRBJ2-1
v_call: TRBV18
cdr3_aa: CASSPRTRSDNEQFF

j_call: TRBJ2-1
v_call: TRBV30
cdr3_aa: CAWSGRTSGRAVSPEQFF

j_call: TRBJ1-2
v_call: TRBV7-9
cdr3_aa: CASSSSDRGGYTF

j_call: TRBJ1-4
v_call: TRBV6-4
cdr3_aa: CASSDPNGEDTTNEKLFF

j_call: TRBJ2-7
v_call: TRBV30
cdr3_aa: CAWSHPGQGFNEQYF

j_call: TRBJ1-2
v_call: TRBV6-5
cdr3_aa: CASSSTPAGARGYTF

j_call: TRBJ2-7
v_call: TRBV2
cdr3_aa: CASKGTEASYEQYF

j_call: TRBJ1-3
v_call: TRBV5-8
cdr3_aa: CASSAQVSSGNTIYF

j_call: TRBJ2-5
v_call: TRBV5-4
cdr3_aa: CASSSGSGGKKTQYF

j_call: TRBJ1-2
v_call: TRBV30
cdr3_aa: CAWSGGGANGYTF

j_call: TRBJ1-6
v_call: TRBV7-8
cdr3_aa: CASSFQNNSPLHF

j_call: TRBJ1-1
v_call: TRBV11-2
cdr3_aa: CASSLERQMAFF

j_call: TRBJ2-7
v_call: TRBV7-2
cdr3_aa: CASSLDGNRASYEQYF

j_call: TRBJ2-7
v_call: TRBV5-1
cdr3_aa: CASSFRDSEQYF

j_call: TRBJ1-4
v_call: TRBV4-2
cdr3_aa: CASSLPVGFNEKLFF

j_call: TRBJ1-5
v_call: TRBV19
cdr3_aa: CASSKRTVLRQPQHF

j_call: TRBJ2-5
v_call: TRBV30
cdr3_aa: CAWTQGMGRSETQYF

j_call: TRBJ1-1
v_call: TRBV7-2
cdr3_aa: CASSPQRVAFF

j_call: TRBJ1-1
v_call: TRBV6-1
cdr3_aa: CASSFDKPTEAFF

j_call: TRBJ1-5
v_call: TRBV18
cdr3_aa: CASSPPTVQNQPQHF

j_call: TRBJ1-1
v_call: TRBV7-9
cdr3_aa: CASSVRDRAWAEAFF

j_call: TRBJ2-3
v_call: TRBV30
cdr3_aa: CAWSTGEGTDTQYF

j_call: TRBJ2-5
v_call: TRBV30
cdr3_aa: CAWRGATLQETQYF

j_call: TRBJ2-6
v_call: TRBV5-1
cdr3_aa: CASGPQGSGANVLTF

j_call: TRBJ2-7
v_call: TRBV5-4
cdr3_aa: CASSLSDPAYEQYF